This T cell receptor (beta chain) appears in the sequencing data of a study of T cell responses to AZD1222 COVID-19 vaccine. CDR1 and CDR2 from the germline V gene are KGHSH and LQKENI. Deletions cut 1 base from V and 1 base from J, with 7 bases between. The CDR3 has 14 amino acids. Libraries were prepared by immunoSEQ multiplex PCR; TCRdb keeps only in-frame clonotypes and omits some of them. The sample records roughly 150,000 clones, approximately 88% being singletons. Study-wide points: With dominance at 160-218 and 743-854, vaccine-associated CD4 TCRs spanned spike. It was only 6 or 7 AZD1222 recipients who were seropositive at baseline. Sampled repertoires all dated from after the peak T cell response. Possibly, clonal diversity was underestimated; donors were largely white British and included more females.

The table lists this clone with a count of one. Its antigen is not identified. The chain is built from TRBV18 and TRBJ1-1; D remains unclear. Here the sequenced sample was peripheral blood, taken on day 0 of MenACWY control vaccination. The source is an adult in good health. CDR3 nucleotide sequence: TGTGCCAGCTCACCACAGGAGGGGAACACTGAAGCTTTCTTT. This codes for CASSPQEGNTEAFF.